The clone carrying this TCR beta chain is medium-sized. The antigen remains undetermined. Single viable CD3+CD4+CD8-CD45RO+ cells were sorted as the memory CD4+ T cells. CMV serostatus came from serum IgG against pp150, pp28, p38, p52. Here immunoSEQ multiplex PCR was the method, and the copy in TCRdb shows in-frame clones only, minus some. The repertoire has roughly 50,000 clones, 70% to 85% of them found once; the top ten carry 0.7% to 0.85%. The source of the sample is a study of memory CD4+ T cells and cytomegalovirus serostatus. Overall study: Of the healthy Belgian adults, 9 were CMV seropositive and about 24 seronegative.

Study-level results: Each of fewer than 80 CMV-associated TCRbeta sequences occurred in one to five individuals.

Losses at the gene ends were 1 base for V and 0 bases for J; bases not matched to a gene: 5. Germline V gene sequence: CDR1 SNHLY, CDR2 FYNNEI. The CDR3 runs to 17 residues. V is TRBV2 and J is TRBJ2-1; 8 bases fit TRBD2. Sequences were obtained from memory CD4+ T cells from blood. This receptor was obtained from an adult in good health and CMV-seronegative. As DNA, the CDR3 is TGTGCCAGCAGTGAAGACACTAGCGGATACTCCTACAATGAGCAGTTCTTC. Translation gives CASSEDTSGYSYNEQFF.